This entry features one T cell receptor beta chain sequence. What it binds is unknown. The final CDR3 position lacks the conserved phenylalanine or tryptophan, pointing to a likely read error. Both RNA and DNA were isolated together from around 20-30 mg of bulk tissue that had not been sorted. The data originate from a study of tumor-infiltrating lymphocytes in primary liver carcinoma. Across the study: Sequenced samples came back with roughly 3.5 to 8 million productive TCRbeta reads, and the counts looked alike across tissue types.

General study points: Only about 8-25% of top clones appeared in all five tumor regions.

A constant-region primer primed TCR beta cDNA synthesis from roughly 500 ng of total RNA. Three rounds of nested multiplex PCR with slightly modified ARM-PCR produced TCR beta libraries. It was with TRBV1-TRBV30 forward primers and a C-beta reverse primer that the first two PCR rounds were run, at roughly 10 cycles each. TCRdb re-derived calls from the multiplex PCR reads in MiXCR, one entry per CDR3 protein. The sample yields approximately 190,000 distinct CDR3 sequences, around 85% seen once. Trimming cost V 1 base and J 11 bases, with 23 bases left between them. The germline CDR1 and CDR2 sequences are MGHRA and YSYEKL. The CDR3 has 16 amino acids.

The TCR sequence derives from a man aged 35 to 55 with primary liver carcinoma and hepatitis B virus infection. The genes are TRBV4-1 and TRBJ1-1, with a weak D call TRBD1 (6 bases). Material: tumor tissue from primary liver carcinoma. CDR3 in DNA: TGCGCCAGCAGCCAAGGTGACCGGGGAAGGGACATTGAGGCTTTCTAT. It translates to CASSQGDRGRDIEAFY.